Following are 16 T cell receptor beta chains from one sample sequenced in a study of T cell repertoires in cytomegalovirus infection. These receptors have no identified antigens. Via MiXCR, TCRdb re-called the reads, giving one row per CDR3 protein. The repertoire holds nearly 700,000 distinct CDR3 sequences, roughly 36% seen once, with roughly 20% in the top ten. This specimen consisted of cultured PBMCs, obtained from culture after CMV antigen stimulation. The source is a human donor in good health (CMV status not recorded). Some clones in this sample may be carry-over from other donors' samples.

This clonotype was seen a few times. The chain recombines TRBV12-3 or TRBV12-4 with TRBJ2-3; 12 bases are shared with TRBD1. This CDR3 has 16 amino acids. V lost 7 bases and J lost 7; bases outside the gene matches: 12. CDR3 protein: CASTLGGDRGLYTQYF. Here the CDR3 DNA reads TGTGCCAGCACCCTTGGGGGGGACAGGGGGCTATATACGCAGTATTTT.

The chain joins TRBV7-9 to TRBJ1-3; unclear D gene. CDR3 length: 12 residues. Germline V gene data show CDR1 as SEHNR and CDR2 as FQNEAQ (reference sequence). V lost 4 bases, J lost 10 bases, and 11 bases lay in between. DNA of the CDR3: TGTGCCAGCAGCTCGTCCCAAGCGACCATATATTTT. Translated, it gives CASSSSQATIYF.

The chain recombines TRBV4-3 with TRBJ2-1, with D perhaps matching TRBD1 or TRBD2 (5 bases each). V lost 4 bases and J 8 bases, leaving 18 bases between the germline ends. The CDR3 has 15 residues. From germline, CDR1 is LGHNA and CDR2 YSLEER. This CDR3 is CASSLGRGERDEQFF. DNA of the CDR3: TGCGCCAGCAGCCTTGGTCGGGGCGAGAGAGATGAGCAGTTCTTC.

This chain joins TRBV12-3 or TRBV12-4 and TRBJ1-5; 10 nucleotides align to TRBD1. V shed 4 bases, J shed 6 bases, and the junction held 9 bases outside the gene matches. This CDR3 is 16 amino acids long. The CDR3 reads CASSSGTGVLAQPQHF. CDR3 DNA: TGTGCCAGCAGTTCGGGGACAGGGGTGTTAGCTCAGCCCCAGCATTTT.

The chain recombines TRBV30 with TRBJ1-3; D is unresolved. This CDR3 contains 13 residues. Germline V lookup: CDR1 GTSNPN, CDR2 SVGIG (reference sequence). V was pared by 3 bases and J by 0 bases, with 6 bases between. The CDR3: CAWRRDSGNTIYF. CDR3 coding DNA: TGTGCCTGGAGACGGGACTCTGGAAACACCATATATTTT.

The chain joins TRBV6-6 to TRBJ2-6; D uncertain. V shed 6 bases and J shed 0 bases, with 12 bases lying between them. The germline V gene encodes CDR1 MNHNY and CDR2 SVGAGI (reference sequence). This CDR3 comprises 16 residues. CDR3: CASSHLASSGANVLTF. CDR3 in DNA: TGTGCCAGCAGCCACCTGGCGTCCTCTGGGGCCAACGTCCTGACTTTC.

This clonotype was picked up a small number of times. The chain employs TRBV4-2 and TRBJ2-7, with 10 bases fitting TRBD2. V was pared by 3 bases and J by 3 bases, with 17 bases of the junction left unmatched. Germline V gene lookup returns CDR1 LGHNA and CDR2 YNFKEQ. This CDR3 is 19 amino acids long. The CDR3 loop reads CASSHPRGRLAGSVYEQYF. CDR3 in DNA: TGTGCCAGCAGCCATCCCAGGGGGCGACTAGCGGGTTCAGTCTACGAGCAGTACTTC.

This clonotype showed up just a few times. The CDR3 DNA sequence: TGTGCCAGCAGCTTTGGGGCTACCAGCACAGATACGCAGTATTTT. This codes for CASSFGATSTDTQYF. This sequence joins TRBV11-2 and TRBJ2-3, with TRBD1 as a possible D gene (5 bases). Germline CDR1 reads SGHAT; CDR2 reads FQNNGV. CDR3 length: 15 amino acids. V lost 3 bases and J 0 bases, leaving 10 bases between the germline ends. Together with reference TRBV11-2 and TRBJ2-3, the CDR3 gives the full variable domain: EAGVAQSPRYKIIEKRQSVAFWCNPISGHATLYWYQQILGQGPKLLIQFQNNGVVDDSQLPKDRFSAERLKGVDSTLKIQPAKLEDSAVYLCASSFGATSTDTQYFGPGTRLTVL.

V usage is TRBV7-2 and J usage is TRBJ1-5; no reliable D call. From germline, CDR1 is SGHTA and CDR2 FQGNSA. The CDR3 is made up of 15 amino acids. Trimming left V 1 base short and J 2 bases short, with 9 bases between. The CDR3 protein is CASSLVGFGNQPQHF. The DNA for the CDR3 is TGTGCCAGCAGCTTAGTGGGGTTTGGCAATCAGCCCCAGCATTTT.

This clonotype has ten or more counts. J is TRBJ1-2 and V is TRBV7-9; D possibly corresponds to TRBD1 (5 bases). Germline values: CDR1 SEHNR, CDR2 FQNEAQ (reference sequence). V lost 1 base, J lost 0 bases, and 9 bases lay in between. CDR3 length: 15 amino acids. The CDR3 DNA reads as TGTGCCAGCAGCTTAGGGCAGGGTGCTAACTATGGCTACACCTTC. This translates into CASSLGQGANYGYTF. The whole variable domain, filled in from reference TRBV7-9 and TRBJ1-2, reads DTGVSQNPRHKITKRGQNVTFRCDPISEHNRLYWYRQTLGQGPEFLTYFQNEAQLEKSRLLSDRFSAERPKGSFSTLEIQRTEQGDSAMYLCASSLGQGANYGYTFGSGTRLTVV.

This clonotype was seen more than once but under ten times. The CDR3 bases are TGTGCCAGCAGTTCTCCGGGACATCGCTCTGGAAACACCATATATTTT. It yields the protein CASSSPGHRSGNTIYF. The chain combines TRBV12-3 or TRBV12-4 with TRBJ1-3; D perhaps matches TRBD1 (6 bases). Trimming stripped 4 bases from V and 0 bases from J, with 13 bases between. This CDR3 contains 16 residues.

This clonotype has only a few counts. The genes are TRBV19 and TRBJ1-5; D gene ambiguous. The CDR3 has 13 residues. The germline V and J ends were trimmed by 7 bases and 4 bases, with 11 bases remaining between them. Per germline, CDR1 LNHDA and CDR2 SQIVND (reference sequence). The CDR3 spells CASTQSGNQPQHF. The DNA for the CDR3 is TGTGCCAGTACCCAATCGGGGAATCAGCCCCAGCATTTT.

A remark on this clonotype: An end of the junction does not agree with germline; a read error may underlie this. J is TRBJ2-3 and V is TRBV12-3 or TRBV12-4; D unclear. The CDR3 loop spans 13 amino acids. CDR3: CTSSFEATDTQYF. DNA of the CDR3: TGTACCAGCAGTTTCGAGGCCACAGATACGCAGTATTTT.

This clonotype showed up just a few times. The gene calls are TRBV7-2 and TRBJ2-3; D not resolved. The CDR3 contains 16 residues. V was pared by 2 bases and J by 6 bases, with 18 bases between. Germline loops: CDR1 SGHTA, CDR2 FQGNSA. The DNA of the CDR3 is TGTGCCAGCAGCTTAATTGGGCCTCGCCCCTCCGATACGCAGTATTTT. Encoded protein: CASSLIGPRPSDTQYF.

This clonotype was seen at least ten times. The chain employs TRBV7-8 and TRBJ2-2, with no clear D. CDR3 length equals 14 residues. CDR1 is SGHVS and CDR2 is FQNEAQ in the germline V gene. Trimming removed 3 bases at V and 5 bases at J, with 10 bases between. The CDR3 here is CASSFKRGTGELFF. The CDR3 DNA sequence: TGTGCCAGCAGCTTCAAGCGAGGAACCGGGGAGCTGTTTTTT.

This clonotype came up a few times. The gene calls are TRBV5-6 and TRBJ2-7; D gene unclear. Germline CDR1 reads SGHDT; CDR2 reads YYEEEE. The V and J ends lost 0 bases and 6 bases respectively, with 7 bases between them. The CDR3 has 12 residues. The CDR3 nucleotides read TGTGCCAGCAGCTTGGCATCGGCCGAGCAGTACTTC. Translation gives CASSLASAEQYF.